This T cell receptor beta chain stems from a study of blood T cells in healthy people across ages. Whole-study findings and limits: Age advanced and TCR beta diversity per million T cells fell, roughly linearly.

Germline V lookup: CDR1 SEHNR, CDR2 FQNEAQ (reference sequence). V was pared by 2 bases and J by 3 bases, with 7 bases of the junction left unmatched. CDR3 size: 17 residues. Of note for this clonotype: Its antigen is not known.

It was with a sample-barcoded 5' primer and a J-beta primer mix that a second PCR of roughly 7 to 12 cycles was run. The template-switch adaptor, which had 12 random nucleotides, put a tag on each cDNA molecule. One entry per CDR3 protein, called by TCRdb with MiXCR from the 5' RACE reads. The sample has roughly 860,000 distinct CDR3 sequences, under 80% seen once; the top ten hold 28%. The sample comprised blood. The chain recombines TRBV7-9 with TRBJ2-1; 10 bases align to TRBD1. This TCR was sampled from a man aged 30 to 39 in good health. The CDR3 loop is CASSLNQRTGGYNEQFF. CDR3 in DNA: TGTGCCAGCAGCTTAAATCAGCGGACAGGGGGCTACAATGAGCAGTTCTTC.